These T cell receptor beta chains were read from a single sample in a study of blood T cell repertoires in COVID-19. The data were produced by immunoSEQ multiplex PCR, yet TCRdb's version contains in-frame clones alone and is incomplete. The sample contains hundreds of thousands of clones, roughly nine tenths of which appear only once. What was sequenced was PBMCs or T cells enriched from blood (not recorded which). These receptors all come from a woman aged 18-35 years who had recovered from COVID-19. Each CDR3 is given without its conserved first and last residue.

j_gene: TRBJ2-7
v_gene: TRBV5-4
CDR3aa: ASSPDLGTATYEQY

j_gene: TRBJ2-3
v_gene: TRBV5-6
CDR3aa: ASSRGTRADTQY

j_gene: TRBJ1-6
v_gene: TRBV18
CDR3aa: ASSPLQDSPLH

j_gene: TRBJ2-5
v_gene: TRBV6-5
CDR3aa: ASQYQETQY

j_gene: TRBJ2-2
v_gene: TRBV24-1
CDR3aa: ATSDSGTGVTGELF

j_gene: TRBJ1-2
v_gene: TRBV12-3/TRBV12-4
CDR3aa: ASSYGQAYGYT

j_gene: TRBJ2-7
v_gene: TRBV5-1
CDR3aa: ASSLTGGNYEQY

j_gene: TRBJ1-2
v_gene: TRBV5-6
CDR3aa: ASSYTGWGYT

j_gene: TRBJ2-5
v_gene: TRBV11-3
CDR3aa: ASSPDREAGETQY

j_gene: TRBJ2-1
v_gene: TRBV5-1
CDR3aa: ASSLVPRVQF

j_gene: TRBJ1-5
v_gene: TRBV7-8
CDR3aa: ASSYWELNQPQH

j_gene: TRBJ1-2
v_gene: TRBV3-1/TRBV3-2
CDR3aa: ASSRRGLANYGYT

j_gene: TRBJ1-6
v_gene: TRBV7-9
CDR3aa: ASSVGGQGHSPLH